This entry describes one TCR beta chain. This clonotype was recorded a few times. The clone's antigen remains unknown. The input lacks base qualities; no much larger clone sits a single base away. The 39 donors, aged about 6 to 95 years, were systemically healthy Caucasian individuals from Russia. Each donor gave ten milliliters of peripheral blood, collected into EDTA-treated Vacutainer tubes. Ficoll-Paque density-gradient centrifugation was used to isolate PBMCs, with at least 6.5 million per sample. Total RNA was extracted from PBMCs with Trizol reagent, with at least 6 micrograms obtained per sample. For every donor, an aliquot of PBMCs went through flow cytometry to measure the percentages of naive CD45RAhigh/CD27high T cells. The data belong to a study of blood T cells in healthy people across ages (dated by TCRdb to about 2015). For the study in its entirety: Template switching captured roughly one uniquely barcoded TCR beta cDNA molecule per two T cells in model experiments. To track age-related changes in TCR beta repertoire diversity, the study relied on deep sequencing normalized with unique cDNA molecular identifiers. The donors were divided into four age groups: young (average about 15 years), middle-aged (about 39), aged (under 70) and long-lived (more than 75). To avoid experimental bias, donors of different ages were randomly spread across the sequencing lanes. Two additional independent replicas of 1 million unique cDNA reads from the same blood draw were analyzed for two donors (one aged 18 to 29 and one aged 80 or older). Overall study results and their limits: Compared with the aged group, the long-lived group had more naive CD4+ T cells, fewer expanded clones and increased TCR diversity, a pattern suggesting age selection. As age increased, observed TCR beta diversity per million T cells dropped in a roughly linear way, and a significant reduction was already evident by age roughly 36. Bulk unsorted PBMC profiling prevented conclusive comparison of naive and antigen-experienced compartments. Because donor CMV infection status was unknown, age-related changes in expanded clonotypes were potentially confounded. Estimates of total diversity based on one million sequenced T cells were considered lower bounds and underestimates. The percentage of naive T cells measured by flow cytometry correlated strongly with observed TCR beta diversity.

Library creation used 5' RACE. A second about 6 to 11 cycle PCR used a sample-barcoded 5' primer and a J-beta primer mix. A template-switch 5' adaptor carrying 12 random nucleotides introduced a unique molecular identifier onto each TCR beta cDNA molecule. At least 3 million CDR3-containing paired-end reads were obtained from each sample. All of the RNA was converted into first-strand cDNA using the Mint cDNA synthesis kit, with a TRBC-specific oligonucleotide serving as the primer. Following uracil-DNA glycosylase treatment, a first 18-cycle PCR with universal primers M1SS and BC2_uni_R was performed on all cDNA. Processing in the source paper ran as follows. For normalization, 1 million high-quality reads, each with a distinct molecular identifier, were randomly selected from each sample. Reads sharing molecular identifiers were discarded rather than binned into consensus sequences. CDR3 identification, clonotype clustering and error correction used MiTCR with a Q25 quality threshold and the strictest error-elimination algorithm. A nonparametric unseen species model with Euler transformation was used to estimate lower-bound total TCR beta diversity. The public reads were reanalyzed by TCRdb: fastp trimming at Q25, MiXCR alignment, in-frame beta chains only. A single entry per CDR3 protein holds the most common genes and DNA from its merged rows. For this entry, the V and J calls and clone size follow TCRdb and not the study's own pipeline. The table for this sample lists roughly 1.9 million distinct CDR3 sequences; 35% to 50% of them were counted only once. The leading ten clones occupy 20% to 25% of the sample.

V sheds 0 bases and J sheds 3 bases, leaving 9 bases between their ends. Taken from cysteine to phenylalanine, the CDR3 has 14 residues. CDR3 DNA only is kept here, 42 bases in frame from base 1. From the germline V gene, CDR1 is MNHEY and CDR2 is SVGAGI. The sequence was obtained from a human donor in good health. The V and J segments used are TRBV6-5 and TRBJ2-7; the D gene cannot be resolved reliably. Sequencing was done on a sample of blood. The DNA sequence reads TGTGCCAGCAGTTACTCGTTAGCTAGCTACGAGCAGTACTTC. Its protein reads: CASSYSLASYEQYF.